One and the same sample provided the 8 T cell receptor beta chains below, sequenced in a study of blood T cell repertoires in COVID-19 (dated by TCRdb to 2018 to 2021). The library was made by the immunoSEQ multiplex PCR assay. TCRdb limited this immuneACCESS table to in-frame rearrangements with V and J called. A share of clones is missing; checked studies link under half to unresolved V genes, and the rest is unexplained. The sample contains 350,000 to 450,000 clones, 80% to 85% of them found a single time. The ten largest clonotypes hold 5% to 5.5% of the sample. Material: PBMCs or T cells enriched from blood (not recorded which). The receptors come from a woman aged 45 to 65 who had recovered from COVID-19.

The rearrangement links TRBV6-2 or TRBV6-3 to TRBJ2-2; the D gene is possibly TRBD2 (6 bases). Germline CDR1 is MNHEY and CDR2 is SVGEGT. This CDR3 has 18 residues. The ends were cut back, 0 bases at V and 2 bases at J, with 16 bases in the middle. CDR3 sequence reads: CASSYSGTHPFNTGELFF. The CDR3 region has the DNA TGTGCCAGCAGTTACTCGGGGACTCACCCTTTTAACACCGGGGAGCTGTTTTTT.

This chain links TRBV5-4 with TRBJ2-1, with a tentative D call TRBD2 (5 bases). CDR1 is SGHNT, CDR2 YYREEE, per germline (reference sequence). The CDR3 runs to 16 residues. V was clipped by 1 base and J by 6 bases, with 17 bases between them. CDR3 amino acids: CASSLWGLAPSNEQFF. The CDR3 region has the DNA TGTGCCAGCAGCTTGTGGGGTCTAGCTCCCAGCAATGAGCAGTTCTTC.

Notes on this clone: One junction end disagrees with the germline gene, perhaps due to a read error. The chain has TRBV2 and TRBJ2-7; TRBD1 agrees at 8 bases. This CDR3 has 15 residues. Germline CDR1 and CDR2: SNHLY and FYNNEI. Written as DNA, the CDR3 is TGTGCCAGCAGGGAAGCAGGGGGCGCGTTCTACGAGCAGTACTTC. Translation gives CASREAGGAFYEQYF.

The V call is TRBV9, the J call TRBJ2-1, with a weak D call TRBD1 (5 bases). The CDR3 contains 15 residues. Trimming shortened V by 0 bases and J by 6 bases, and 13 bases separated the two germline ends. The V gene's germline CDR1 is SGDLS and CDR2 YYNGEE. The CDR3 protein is CASSVAEARGNEQFF. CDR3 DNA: TGTGCCAGCAGCGTAGCTGAGGCTAGGGGCAATGAGCAGTTCTTC.

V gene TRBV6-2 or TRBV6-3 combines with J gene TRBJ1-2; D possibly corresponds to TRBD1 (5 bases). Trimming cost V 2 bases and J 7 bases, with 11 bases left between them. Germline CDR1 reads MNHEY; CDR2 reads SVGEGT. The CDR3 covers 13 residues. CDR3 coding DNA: TGTGCCAGCAGTTACCCCGGGGGTCGTGGCTACACCTTC. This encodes CASSYPGGRGYTF.

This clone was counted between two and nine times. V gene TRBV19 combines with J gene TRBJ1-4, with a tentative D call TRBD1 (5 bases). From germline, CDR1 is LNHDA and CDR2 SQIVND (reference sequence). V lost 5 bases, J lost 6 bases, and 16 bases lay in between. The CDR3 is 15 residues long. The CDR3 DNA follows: TGTGCCAGTAGTCCTGGAACGGCGGGGGATGAAAAACTGTTTTTT. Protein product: CASSPGTAGDEKLFF.

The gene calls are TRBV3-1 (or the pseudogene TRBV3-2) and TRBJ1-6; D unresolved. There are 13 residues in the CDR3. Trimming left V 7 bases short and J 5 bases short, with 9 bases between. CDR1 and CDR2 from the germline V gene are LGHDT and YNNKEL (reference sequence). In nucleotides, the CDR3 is TGTGCCAGCAATCGAGAAAATAATTCACCCCTCCACTTT. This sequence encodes CASNRENNSPLHF.

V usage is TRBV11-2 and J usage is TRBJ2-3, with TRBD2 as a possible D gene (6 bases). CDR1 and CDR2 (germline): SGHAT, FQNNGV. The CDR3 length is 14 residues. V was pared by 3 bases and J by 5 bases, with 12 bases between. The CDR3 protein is CASSFNGRLDTQYF. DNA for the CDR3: TGTGCCAGCAGCTTCAACGGGAGACTAGATACGCAGTATTTT. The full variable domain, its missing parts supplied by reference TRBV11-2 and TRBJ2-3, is EAGVAQSPRYKIIEKRQSVAFWCNPISGHATLYWYQQILGQGPKLLIQFQNNGVVDDSQLPKDRFSAERLKGVDSTLKIQPAKLEDSAVYLCASSFNGRLDTQYFGPGTRLTVL.